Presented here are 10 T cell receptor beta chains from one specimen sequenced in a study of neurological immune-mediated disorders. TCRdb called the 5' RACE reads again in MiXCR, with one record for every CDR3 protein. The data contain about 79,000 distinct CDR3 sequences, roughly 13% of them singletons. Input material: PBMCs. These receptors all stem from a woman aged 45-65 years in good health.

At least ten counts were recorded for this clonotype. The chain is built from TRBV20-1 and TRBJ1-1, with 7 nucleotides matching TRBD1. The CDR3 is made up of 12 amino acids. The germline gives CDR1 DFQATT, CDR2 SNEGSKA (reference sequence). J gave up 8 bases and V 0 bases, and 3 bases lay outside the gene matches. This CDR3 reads CSARDRGQEAFF. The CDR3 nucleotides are TGCAGTGCTAGAGATAGGGGACAGGAAGCTTTCTTT.

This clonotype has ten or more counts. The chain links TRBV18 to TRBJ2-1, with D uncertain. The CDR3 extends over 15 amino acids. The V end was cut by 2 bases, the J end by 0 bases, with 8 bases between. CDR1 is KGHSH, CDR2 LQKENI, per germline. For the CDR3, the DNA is TGTGCCAGCTCACCAGGGGTTCCCTCCTACAATGAGCAGTTCTTC. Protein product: CASSPGVPSYNEQFF. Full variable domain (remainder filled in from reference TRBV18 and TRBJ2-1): NAGVMQNPRHLVRRRGQEARLRCSPMKGHSHVYWYRQLPEEGLKFMVYLQKENIIDESGMPKERFSAEFPKEGPSILRIQQVVRGDSAAYFCASSPGVPSYNEQFFGPGTRLTVL.

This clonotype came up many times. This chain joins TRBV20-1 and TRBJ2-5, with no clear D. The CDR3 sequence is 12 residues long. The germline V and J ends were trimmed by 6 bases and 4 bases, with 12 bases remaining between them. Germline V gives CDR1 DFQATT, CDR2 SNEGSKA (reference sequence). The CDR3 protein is CSAPSTPETQYF. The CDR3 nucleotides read TGCAGTGCCCCCTCTACCCCAGAGACCCAGTACTTC.

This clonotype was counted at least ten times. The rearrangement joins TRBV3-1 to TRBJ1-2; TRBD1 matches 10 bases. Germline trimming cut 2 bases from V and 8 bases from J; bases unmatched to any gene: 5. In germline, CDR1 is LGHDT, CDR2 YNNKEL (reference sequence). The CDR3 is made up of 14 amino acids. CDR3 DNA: TGTGCCAGCAGCCAACCGGGACAGGGGTTCGGCTACACCTTC. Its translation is CASSQPGQGFGYTF. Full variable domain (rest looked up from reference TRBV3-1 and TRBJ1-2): DTAVSQTPKYLVTQMGNDKSIKCEQNLGHDTMYWYKQDSKKFLKIMFSYNNKELIINETVPNRFSPKSPDKAHLNLHINSLELGDSAVYFCASSQPGQGFGYTFGSGTRLTVV.

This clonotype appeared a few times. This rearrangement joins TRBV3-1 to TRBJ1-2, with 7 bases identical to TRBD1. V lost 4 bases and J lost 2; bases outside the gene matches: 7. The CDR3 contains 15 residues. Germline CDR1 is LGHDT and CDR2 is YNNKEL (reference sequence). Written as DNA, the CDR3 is TGTGCCAGCAGCCCGTCAGACAGGGCCAACTATGGCTACACCTTC. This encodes CASSPSDRANYGYTF.

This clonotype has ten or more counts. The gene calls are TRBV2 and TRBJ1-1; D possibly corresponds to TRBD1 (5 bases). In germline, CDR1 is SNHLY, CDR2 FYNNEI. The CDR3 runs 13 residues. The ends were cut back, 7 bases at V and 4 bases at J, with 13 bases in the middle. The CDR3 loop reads CASNIGESTEAFF. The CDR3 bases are TGTGCCAGCAATATAGGGGAGAGCACTGAAGCTTTCTTT.

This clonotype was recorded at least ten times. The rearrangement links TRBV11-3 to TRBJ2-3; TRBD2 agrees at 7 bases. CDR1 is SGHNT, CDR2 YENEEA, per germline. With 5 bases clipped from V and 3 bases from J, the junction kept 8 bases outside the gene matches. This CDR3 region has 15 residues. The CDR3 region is CASSTRAGTTDTQYF. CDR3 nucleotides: TGTGCCAGCAGCACCAGAGCGGGGACTACAGATACGCAGTATTTT.

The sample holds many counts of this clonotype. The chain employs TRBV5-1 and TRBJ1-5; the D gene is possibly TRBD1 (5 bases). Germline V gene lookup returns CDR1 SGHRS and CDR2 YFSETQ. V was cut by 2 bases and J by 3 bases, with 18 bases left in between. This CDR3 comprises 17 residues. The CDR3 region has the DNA TGCGCCAGCAGCTTAGGACCAAGCGGAGGGGACAATCAGCCCCAGCATTTT. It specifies CASSLGPSGGDNQPQHF.

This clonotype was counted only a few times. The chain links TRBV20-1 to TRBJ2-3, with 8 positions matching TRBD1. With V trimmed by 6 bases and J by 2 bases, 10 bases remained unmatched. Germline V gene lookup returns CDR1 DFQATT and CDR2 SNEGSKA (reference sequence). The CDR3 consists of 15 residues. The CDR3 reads CSAQGRDRNTDTQYF. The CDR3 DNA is TGCAGTGCCCAAGGACGGGACAGGAACACAGATACGCAGTATTTT.

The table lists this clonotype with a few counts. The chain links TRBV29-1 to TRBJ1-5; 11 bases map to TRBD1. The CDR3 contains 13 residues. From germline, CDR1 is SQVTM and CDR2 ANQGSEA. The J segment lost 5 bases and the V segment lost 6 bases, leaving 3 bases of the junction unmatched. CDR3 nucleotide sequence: TGCAGCGTCGGACAGGGGGCTTATCAGCCCCAGCATTTT. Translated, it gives CSVGQGAYQPQHF.